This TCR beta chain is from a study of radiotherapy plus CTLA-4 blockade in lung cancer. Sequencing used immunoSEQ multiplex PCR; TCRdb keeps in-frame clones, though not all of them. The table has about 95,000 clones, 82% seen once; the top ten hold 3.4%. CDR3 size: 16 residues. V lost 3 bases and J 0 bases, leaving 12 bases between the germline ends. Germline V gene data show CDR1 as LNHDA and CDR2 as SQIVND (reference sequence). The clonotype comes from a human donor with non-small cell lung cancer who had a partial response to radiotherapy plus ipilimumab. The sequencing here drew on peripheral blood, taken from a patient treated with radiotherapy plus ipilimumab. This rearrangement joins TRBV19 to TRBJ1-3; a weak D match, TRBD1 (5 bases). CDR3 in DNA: TGTGCCAGTAGTATCCCGGGACTCAACTCTGGAAACACCATATATTTT. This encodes CASSIPGLNSGNTIYF.